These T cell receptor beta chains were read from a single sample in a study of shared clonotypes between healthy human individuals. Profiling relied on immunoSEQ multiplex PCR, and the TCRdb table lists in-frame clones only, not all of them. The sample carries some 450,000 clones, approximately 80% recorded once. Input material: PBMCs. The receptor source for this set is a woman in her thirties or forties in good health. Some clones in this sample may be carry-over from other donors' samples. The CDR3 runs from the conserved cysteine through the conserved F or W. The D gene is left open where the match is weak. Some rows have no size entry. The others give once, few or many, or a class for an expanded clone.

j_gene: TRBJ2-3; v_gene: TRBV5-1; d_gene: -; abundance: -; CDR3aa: CASSPGLPPTDTQYF; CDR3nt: TGCGCCAGCAGCCCAGGACTACCCCCCACAGATACGCAGTATTTT
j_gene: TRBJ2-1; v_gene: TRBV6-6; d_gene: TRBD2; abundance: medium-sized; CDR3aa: CASSYRREVPNEQFF; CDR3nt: TGTGCCAGCAGTTACAGGCGGGAGGTTCCCAATGAGCAGTTCTTC
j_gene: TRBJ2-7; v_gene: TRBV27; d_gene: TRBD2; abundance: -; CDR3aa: CASSLSSGNSYEQYF; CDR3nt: TGTGCCAGCAGTTTATCAAGCGGGAACTCCTACGAGCAGTACTTC
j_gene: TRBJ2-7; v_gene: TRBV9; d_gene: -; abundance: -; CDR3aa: CASSPVGGLGEQYF; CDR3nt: TGTGCCAGCAGCCCAGTGGGGGGTCTCGGCGAGCAGTACTTC
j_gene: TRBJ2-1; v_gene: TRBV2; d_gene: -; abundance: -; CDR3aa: CASSDRRSSYNEQFF; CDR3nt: TGTGCCAGCAGTGACAGGCGTAGCTCCTACAATGAGCAGTTCTTC
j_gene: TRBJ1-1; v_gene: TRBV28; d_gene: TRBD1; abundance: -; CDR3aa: CASSFRQGTEAFF; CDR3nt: TGTGCCAGCAGTTTTCGACAGGGCACTGAAGCTTTCTTT
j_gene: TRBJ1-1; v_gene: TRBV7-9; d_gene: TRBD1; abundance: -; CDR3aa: CASSIGQGADTEAFF; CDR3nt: TGTGCCAGCAGCATCGGACAGGGGGCGGATACTGAAGCTTTCTTT
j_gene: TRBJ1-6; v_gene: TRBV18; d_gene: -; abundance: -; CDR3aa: CASSPQVTGQNSPLHF; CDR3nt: TGTGCCAGCTCACCACAGGTCACAGGGCAAAATTCACCCCTCCACTTT
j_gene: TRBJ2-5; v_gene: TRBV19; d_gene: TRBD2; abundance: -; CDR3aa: CASSMERGRGETQYF; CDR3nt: TGTGCCAGTAGTATGGAGCGGGGTCGAGGAGAGACCCAGTACTTC
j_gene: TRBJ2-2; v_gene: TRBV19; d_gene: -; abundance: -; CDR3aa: CASSIETGSNTGELFF; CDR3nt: TGTGCCAGTAGTATAGAGACGGGATCGAACACCGGGGAGCTGTTTTTT
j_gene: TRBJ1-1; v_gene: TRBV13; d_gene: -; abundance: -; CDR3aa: CASSKETGSREAFF; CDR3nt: TGTGCCAGCAGTAAAGAAACAGGGAGTAGGGAAGCTTTCTTT
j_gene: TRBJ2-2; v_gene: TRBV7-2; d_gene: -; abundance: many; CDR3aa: CASSLVRVGTGELFF; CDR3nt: TGTGCCAGCAGCTTAGTCAGGGTTGGCACCGGGGAGCTGTTTTTT
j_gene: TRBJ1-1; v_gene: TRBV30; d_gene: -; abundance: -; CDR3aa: CAWSDSWEAFF; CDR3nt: TGTGCCTGGAGTGACAGCTGGGAAGCTTTCTTT
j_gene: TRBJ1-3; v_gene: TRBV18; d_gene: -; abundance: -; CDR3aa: CASSPIWGQRNTIYF; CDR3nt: TGTGCCAGCTCACCAATCTGGGGGCAGAGAAACACCATATATTTT
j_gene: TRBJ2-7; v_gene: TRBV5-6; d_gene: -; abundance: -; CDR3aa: CASSPTGVLSYEQYF; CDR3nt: TGTGCCAGCAGCCCCACCGGGGTCCTATCCTACGAGCAGTACTTC
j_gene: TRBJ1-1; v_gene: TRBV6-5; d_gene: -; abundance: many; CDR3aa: CASSRDNTEAFF; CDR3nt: TGTGCCAGCAGTAGGGACAACACCGAAGCTTTCTTT
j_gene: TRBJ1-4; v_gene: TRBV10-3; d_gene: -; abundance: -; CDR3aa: CAIRGSNEKLFF; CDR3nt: TGTGCCATCAGGGGGTCCAATGAAAAACTGTTTTTT
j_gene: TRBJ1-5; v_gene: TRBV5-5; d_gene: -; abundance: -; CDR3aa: CASSLGWAGPKWPQHF; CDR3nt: TGTGCCAGCAGCTTGGGTTGGGCAGGGCCGAAATGGCCCCAGCATTTT
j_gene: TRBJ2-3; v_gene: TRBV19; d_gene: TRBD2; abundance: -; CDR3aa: CASMDRTSGKSTDTQYF; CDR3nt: TGTGCCAGTATGGACCGGACTAGCGGGAAGAGTACAGATACGCAGTATTTT
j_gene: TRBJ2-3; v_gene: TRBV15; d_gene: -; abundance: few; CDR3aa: CATSRGDWGTDTQYF; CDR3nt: TGTGCCACCAGCAGGGGGGACTGGGGCACAGATACGCAGTATTTT
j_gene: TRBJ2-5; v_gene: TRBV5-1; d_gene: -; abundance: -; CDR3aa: CASSLNGGGWETQYF; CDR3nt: TGCGCCAGCAGCTTGAATGGGGGTGGTTGGGAGACCCAGTACTTC
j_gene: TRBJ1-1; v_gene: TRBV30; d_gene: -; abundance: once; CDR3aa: CAWSRGQRTDAFF; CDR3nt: TGTGCCTGGAGTAGGGGACAAAGGACGGACGCTTTCTTT
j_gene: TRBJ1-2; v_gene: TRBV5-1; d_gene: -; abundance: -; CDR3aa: CASSLADTRSNYGYTF; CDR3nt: TGCGCCAGCAGCTTGGCGGACACGCGGTCTAACTATGGCTACACCTTC
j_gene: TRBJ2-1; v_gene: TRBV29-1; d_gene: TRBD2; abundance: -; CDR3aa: CSAASGNYNEQFF; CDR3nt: TGCAGCGCCGCTAGCGGCAACTACAATGAGCAGTTCTTC
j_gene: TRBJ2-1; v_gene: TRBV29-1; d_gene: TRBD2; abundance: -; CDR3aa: CSVRIGGSSYNEQFF; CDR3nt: TGCAGCGTCCGCATTGGCGGGAGCTCCTACAATGAGCAGTTCTTC
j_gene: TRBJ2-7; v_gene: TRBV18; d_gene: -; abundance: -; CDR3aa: CASSGGRNYEQYF; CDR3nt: TGTGCCAGCTCAGGGGGACGGAACTACGAGCAGTACTTC
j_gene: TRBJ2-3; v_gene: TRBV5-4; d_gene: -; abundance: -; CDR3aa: CASSSGGGSTDTQYF; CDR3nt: TGTGCCAGCAGCTCCGGAGGGGGTAGCACAGATACGCAGTATTTT
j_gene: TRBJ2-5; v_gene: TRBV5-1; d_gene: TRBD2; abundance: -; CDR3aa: CASSFRLTSGDQETQYF; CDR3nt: TGCGCCAGCAGCTTTCGACTGACTAGCGGGGATCAAGAGACCCAGTACTTC
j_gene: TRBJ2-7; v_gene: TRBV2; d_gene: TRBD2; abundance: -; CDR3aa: CASTHPQGSGSGEQYF; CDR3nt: TGTGCCAGCACCCACCCCCAGGGGAGCGGGAGTGGAGAGCAGTACTTC
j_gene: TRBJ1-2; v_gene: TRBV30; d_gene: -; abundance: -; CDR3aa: CAWSVGFNYGYTF; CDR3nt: TGTGCCTGGAGTGTTGGTTTTAACTATGGCTACACCTTC
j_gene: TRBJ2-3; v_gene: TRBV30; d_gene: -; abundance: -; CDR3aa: CAWTGGRGRGTDTQYF; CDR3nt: TGTGCCTGGACCGGAGGTCGGGGCCGGGGCACAGATACGCAGTATTTT
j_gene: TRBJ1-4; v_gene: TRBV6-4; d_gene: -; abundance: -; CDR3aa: CASRREGLTDEKLFF; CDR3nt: TGTGCCAGCAGGCGGGAAGGGTTAACGGATGAAAAACTGTTTTTT
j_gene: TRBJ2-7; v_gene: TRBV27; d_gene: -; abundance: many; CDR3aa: CASSLSGQNSYEQYF; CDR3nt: TGTGCCAGCAGTTTATCCGGACAGAACTCCTACGAGCAGTACTTC
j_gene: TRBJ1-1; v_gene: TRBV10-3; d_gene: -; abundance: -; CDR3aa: CAISEGDTGNTEAFF; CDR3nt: TGTGCCATCAGTGAGGGGGATACAGGGAACACTGAAGCTTTCTTT
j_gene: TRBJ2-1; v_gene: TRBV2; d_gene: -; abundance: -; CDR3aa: CASSGDGHNEQFF; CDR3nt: TGTGCCAGCAGTGGGGACGGACACAATGAGCAGTTCTTC
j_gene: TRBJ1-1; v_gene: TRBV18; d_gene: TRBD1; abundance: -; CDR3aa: CASSPPNRGPEAFF; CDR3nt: TGTGCCAGCTCACCACCGAACAGGGGCCCTGAAGCTTTCTTT
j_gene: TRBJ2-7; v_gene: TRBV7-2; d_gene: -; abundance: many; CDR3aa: CASSPLGYEQYF; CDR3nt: TGTGCCAGCAGCCCCCTCGGATACGAGCAGTACTTC
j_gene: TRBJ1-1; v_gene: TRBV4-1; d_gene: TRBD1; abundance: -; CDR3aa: CASSQGDSMNTEAFF; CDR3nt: TGCGCCAGCAGCCAAGGGGACAGCATGAACACTGAAGCTTTCTTT
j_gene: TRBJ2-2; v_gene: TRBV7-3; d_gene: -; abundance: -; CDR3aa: CASSFDNTGELFF; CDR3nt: TGTGCCAGCAGCTTCGACAACACCGGGGAGCTGTTTTTT
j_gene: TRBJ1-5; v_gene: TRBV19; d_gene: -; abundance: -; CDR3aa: CASSTSVGGTPYALAQHF; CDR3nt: TGTGCCAGTAGTACTAGCGTGGGGGGGACACCGTATGCTTTGGCCCAGCATTTT